This T cell receptor (beta chain) was documented in a study of CD4 and CD8 cells across lung adenocarcinoma regions. The CDR3 length is 13 residues. Germline V lookup: CDR1 MNHNS, CDR2 SASEGT. Samples came from patients with localized non-small cell lung adenocarcinoma. Using its own MiXCR run on the PCR reads, TCRdb lists one record per CDR3 protein. This sample has around 10,000 distinct CDR3 sequences, with 46% found just once. This clonotype was seen just once. The sequence was obtained from a male donor with lung adenocarcinoma. The CD4 and CD8 labels of this study may be unreliable. The rearrangement joins TRBV6-1 to TRBJ2-1, with no clear D. TRBJ2-7 explains the end of the DNA better; the J call may be wrong. Sample: CD8+ T cells from the margin of a lung tumor. The CDR3 sequence is CASGISGKDMQYF. As DNA, the CDR3 is TGTGCCAGCGGGATCTCTGGCAAAGACATGCAGTACTTC.